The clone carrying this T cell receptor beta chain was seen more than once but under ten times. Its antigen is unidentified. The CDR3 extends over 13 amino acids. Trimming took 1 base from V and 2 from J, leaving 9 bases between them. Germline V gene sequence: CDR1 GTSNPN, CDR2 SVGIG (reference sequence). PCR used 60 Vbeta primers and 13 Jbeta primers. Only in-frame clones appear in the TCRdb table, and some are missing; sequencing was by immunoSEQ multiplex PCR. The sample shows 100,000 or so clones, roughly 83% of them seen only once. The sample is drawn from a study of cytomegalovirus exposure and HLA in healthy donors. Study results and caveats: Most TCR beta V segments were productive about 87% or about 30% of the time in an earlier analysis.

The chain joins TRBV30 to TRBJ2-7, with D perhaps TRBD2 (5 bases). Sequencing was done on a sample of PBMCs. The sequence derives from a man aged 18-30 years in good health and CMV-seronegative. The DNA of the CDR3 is TGTGCCTGGAGTGCCGGACTGCCCTACGAGCAGTACTTC. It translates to CAWSAGLPYEQYF. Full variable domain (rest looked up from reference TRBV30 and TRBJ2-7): SQTIHQWPATLVQPVGSPLSLECTVEGTSNPNLYWYRQAAGRGLQLLFYSVGIGQISSEVPQNLSASRPQDRQFILSSKKLLLSDSGFYLCAWSAGLPYEQYFGPGTRLTVT.